This TCR beta chain was captured by sequencing in a study of CD8 T cells in ankylosing spondylitis. Study-level findings and limits: Typical of ankylosing spondylitis blood, it appeared, was a TCR beta motif of 7 or 8 highly homologous variants.

Each CDR3 protein gets one entry after TCRdb re-called the 5' RACE reads with MiXCR. This table holds 130,000 or so distinct CDR3 sequences, roughly 18% found once. V lost 1 base, J lost 0 bases, and 13 bases lay in between. The CDR3 loop spans 16 amino acids. Germline CDR1 reads DFQATT; CDR2 reads SNEGSKA (reference sequence). Turning to this clonotype: The target antigen is unknown.

The genes are TRBV20-1 and TRBJ1-3; D unclear. The material sequenced was blood, either unsorted or a sorted T cell fraction (not recorded which). This receptor was identified in a male donor with ankylosing spondylitis. The CDR3 bases are TGCAGTGCTAGAGGTGAATTGGAGGACTCTGGAAACACCATATATTTT. Protein: CSARGELEDSGNTIYF.